This T cell receptor beta chain was documented in a study of identical twins. Whole-study results and caveats: For cord blood, abundant beta clonotypes had fewer insertions, unlike memory repertoires, which showed none.

TCRdb re-derived calls from the 5' RACE reads in MiXCR, one entry per CDR3 protein. Of 250,000 to 350,000 distinct CDR3 sequences in the sample, around 8.8% were seen once. V was trimmed by 6 bases and J by 6 bases, leaving 21 bases between them. This CDR3 has 15 residues. Germline V gives CDR1 KGHSH, CDR2 LQKENI. This clonotype was seen more than once but under ten times. No antigen is known for it. The sample was also reused in another study, on yellow fever vaccine responses in identical twins.

The chain combines TRBV18 with TRBJ2-7, with D possibly called TRBD1 or TRBD2 (5 bases each). Sequencing was done on a sample of memory (CD45RO+) T cells sorted from blood. The receptor was derived from a young woman in good health. The CDR3 protein is CASSRIEGLEGEQYF. The DNA for the CDR3 is TGTGCCAGCTCGCGCATCGAGGGGCTGGAAGGCGAGCAGTACTTC.